This is a list of T cell receptor beta chains from one sample in a study of CD8+ T cells in alopecia areata. The assay was immunoSEQ multiplex PCR, and TCRdb's table has in-frame clones only and misses some. The table records around 140,000 clones, under 60% of them present only once. This material consisted of CD4+ T cells sorted from blood, taken at week 0. These receptors came from a human donor with alopecia areata. CDR3s include the opening cysteine and the closing phenylalanine or tryptophan. A D gene is named only where the DNA matches it firmly. Expanded clones are given a class, and other clones once, few, many or no size at all.

CDR3 DNA: TGTGCCAGCAGCTCACGGACAGGGGCCAAAAACATTCAGTACTTC
CDR3 protein: CASSSRTGAKNIQYF
D gene: TRBD1
clone size: few
J gene: TRBJ2-4
V gene: TRBV7-2

CDR3 DNA: TGTGCCAGCAGTCGGGGAGACAGGGGGAACACCGGGGAGCTGTTTTTT
CDR3 protein: CASSRGDRGNTGELFF
D gene: TRBD1
clone size: few
J gene: TRBJ2-2
V gene: TRBV27

CDR3 DNA: TGTGCCAGCAGCCAGGACCGTCCAAGGCCCCAGCATTTT
CDR3 protein: CASSQDRPRPQHF
D gene: NA
clone size: NA
J gene: TRBJ1-5
V gene: TRBV6-6

CDR3 DNA: TGTGCCAGCAGGAAGGAGGGGTACACTGAAGCTTTCTTT
CDR3 protein: CASRKEGYTEAFF
D gene: NA
clone size: NA
J gene: TRBJ1-1
V gene: TRBV6-5

CDR3 DNA: TGCAGCGTTGTGGGGCCCGGGGATACGCAGTATTTT
CDR3 protein: CSVVGPGDTQYF
D gene: NA
clone size: NA
J gene: TRBJ2-3
V gene: TRBV29-1

CDR3 DNA: TGTGCCAGCAGGCGACAGGGGGGGGAGCAGTACTTC
CDR3 protein: CASRRQGGEQYF
D gene: TRBD1
clone size: NA
J gene: TRBJ2-7
V gene: TRBV27

CDR3 DNA: TGTGCCAGCAGCCGTGGTGGGGCAGGGAAAGACATTCAGTACTTC
CDR3 protein: CASSRGGAGKDIQYF
D gene: NA
clone size: NA
J gene: TRBJ2-4
V gene: TRBV6-5

CDR3 DNA: TGTGCCAGCAGGCCGAACCGGGCTGCCCTTGGCGAGCAGTACTTC
CDR3 protein: CASRPNRAALGEQYF
D gene: NA
clone size: NA
J gene: TRBJ2-7
V gene: TRBV7-2

CDR3 DNA: TGCAGCGTTCAGGGGGGGACAGATACGCAGTATTTT
CDR3 protein: CSVQGGTDTQYF
D gene: NA
clone size: NA
J gene: TRBJ2-3
V gene: TRBV29-1

CDR3 DNA: TGTGCCAGCAGCGTAGCTAGCGGGTTCTCCTACGAGCAGTACTTC
CDR3 protein: CASSVASGFSYEQYF
D gene: TRBD2
clone size: NA
J gene: TRBJ2-7
V gene: TRBV9

CDR3 DNA: TGTGCCAGTAGTATACAGGGAGTTTTGGGAAATCAGCCCCAGCATTTT
CDR3 protein: CASSIQGVLGNQPQHF
D gene: NA
clone size: NA
J gene: TRBJ1-5
V gene: TRBV19

CDR3 DNA: TGTGCCACCAGCGTAGACAAGACTAGCAATCAGCCCCAGCATTTT
CDR3 protein: CATSVDKTSNQPQHF
D gene: NA
clone size: NA
J gene: TRBJ1-5
V gene: TRBV15

CDR3 DNA: TGTGCCTGCGCCCCGGCCGGTTCCTACGAGCAGTACTTC
CDR3 protein: CACAPAGSYEQYF
D gene: NA
clone size: once
J gene: TRBJ2-7
V gene: TRBV30

CDR3 DNA: TGCGCCAGCAGCCTTACAGGGCGGGAGACCCAGTACTTC
CDR3 protein: CASSLTGRETQYF
D gene: NA
clone size: NA
J gene: TRBJ2-5
V gene: TRBV4-1

CDR3 DNA: TGTGCCTGGACAGGGGGCATACCCTACGAGCAGTACTTC
CDR3 protein: CAWTGGIPYEQYF
D gene: TRBD1
clone size: NA
J gene: TRBJ2-7
V gene: TRBV30

CDR3 DNA: TGTGCCAGCAGTACTAGCGGGGGGGCTACGTACGAGCAGTACTTC
CDR3 protein: CASSTSGGATYEQYF
D gene: TRBD2
clone size: NA
J gene: TRBJ2-7
V gene: TRBV6-5

CDR3 DNA: TGCAGCGTTGAAGATCGGGGCAGGGGAAGTGGCTACACCTTC
CDR3 protein: CSVEDRGRGSGYTF
D gene: NA
clone size: NA
J gene: TRBJ1-2
V gene: TRBV29-1